One and the same sample provided the 18 T cell receptor beta chains below, sequenced in a study of T-cell reconstitution after alpha-beta-depleted transplantation in children. The TCRbeta library was prepared with unique molecular identifiers. TCRdb called the PCR reads again in MiXCR, with one record for every CDR3 protein. The repertoire holds roughly 500,000 distinct CDR3 sequences, about 11% seen once, with around 2% in the top ten. The material sequenced was PBMCs, taken before TCRalphabeta/CD19-depleted stem cell transplant. The receptors stem from a child under 10 years old with inherited bone marrow failure, due to receive a stem cell transplant.

The V and J genes are TRBV20-1 and TRBJ1-2, with no clear D. The CDR3 runs to 15 residues. Per the germline V gene, CDR1 is DFQATT and CDR2 is SNEGSKA (reference sequence). Trimming shortened V by 6 bases and J by 2 bases, and 19 bases separated the two germline ends. As DNA, the CDR3 is TGCAGTGCCCTTAATCAACGGGAAGAAAACTATGGCTACACCTTC. This sequence encodes CSALNQREENYGYTF.

This clonotype was seen a few times. This chain joins TRBV5-1 and TRBJ2-7, with no clear D. CDR1 SGHRS and CDR2 YFSETQ come from the germline V gene. This CDR3 region has 15 residues. Between the trimmed V and J ends, which lost 4 bases and 2 bases, there was a span of 16 bases. The CDR3 loop is CASSPPQAGTYEQYF. The DNA for the CDR3 is TGCGCCAGCAGCCCACCTCAAGCCGGAACCTACGAGCAGTACTTC.

There are many counts of this clonotype. V and J are TRBV7-9 and TRBJ2-7, with D possibly being TRBD2 (6 bases). V dropped 3 bases and J dropped 5 bases, with 20 bases sitting between them. This CDR3 has 16 amino acids. Germline-derived CDR1 and CDR2 are SEHNR and FQNEAQ (reference sequence). CDR3 in amino acids: CASSFPETSLQDEQYF. The DNA of the CDR3 is TGTGCCAGCAGCTTCCCAGAAACTAGCCTTCAAGACGAGCAGTACTTC.

This clonotype has a count of ten or more. This chain links TRBV29-1 with TRBJ2-1, with D possibly being TRBD2 (5 bases). Trimming cost V 7 bases and J 5 bases, with 15 bases left between them. Germline lookup yields CDR1 SQVTM and CDR2 ANQGSEA. The CDR3 length is 13 residues. The CDR3: CSASWRSNNEQFF. The CDR3 nucleotides read TGCAGCGCCTCATGGAGGAGTAACAATGAGCAGTTCTTC.

This clonotype was seen a few times. The rearrangement links TRBV7-9 to TRBJ2-1; TRBD2 matches 11 bases. V was pared by 3 bases and J by 8 bases, with 9 bases of the junction left unmatched. The CDR3 contains 16 residues. Per germline, CDR1 SEHNR and CDR2 FQNEAQ (reference sequence). The CDR3 reads CASSFSGLAGGDEQFF. In DNA, the CDR3 is TGTGCCAGCAGCTTTAGTGGTCTAGCGGGGGGAGATGAGCAGTTCTTC. Based on the CDR3 plus reference TRBV7-9 and TRBJ2-1, the full variable domain is DTGVSQNPRHKITKRGQNVTFRCDPISEHNRLYWYRQTLGQGPEFLTYFQNEAQLEKSRLLSDRFSAERPKGSFSTLEIQRTEQGDSAMYLCASSFSGLAGGDEQFFGPGTRLTVL.

This clonotype has a count of ten or more. V is TRBV15 and J is TRBJ2-7; D is unclear. The germline V gene has CDR1 LNHNV and CDR2 YYDKDF (reference sequence). V lost 5 bases and J lost 6, with 17 bases in between. This CDR3 comprises 14 residues. The CDR3 loop is CATSSFGSGVEQYF. For the CDR3, the DNA is TGTGCCACCAGCTCATTTGGATCAGGTGTCGAGCAGTACTTC.

This clonotype was seen many times. The V gene is TRBV28, the J gene TRBJ1-1; no firm D call. This CDR3 is built from 16 residues. Germline V gene sequence: CDR1 MDHEN, CDR2 SYDVKM. With 6 bases removed from V and 0 bases from J, the gap between germline ends came to 17 bases. This chain's CDR3 is CASSRVYRQMNTEAFF. The DNA for the CDR3 is TGTGCCAGCAGCCGCGTCTATCGTCAGATGAACACTGAAGCTTTCTTT.

This clonotype was counted at least ten times. The genes are TRBV3-1 and TRBJ2-1; D gene ambiguous. Looked up from germline, CDR1 is LGHDT and CDR2 is YNNKEL (reference sequence). V lost 1 base and J 8 bases, leaving 12 bases between the germline ends. The CDR3 has 14 amino acids. The CDR3 coding sequence is TGTGCCAGCAGCCAAGTTTTGCATCCTGATGAGCAGTTCTTC. Protein sequence: CASSQVLHPDEQFF.

This clonotype was seen at least ten times. The V call is TRBV7-9, the J call TRBJ2-3; D assignment may be TRBD1 or TRBD2 (6 bases each). The CDR3 spans 14 residues. Trimming stripped 6 bases from V and 6 bases from J, with 16 bases between. The germline gives CDR1 SEHNR, CDR2 FQNEAQ (reference sequence). The CDR3 sequence is CASRRTTRGDTQYF. As DNA, the CDR3 is TGTGCCAGCAGACGGACTACCAGGGGTGATACGCAGTATTTT.

This clonotype was counted between two and nine times. This chain links TRBV25-1 with TRBJ2-7; 8 bases line up with TRBD1. After removal of 5 bases from V and 4 bases from J, the junction contained 10 bases not matched to a gene. CDR3 size: 15 residues. Germline CDR1 is MGHDK and CDR2 is SYGVNS. The DNA for the CDR3 is TGTGCCAGCAGTCCGAGAACAGGGGGAGAGTACGAGCAGTACTTC. Its translation is CASSPRTGGEYEQYF.

At least ten counts were recorded for this clonotype. This chain joins TRBV6-5 and TRBJ1-3; D might be TRBD1 (6 bases). The germline CDR1 and CDR2 sequences are MNHEY and SVGAGI. The CDR3 is made up of 15 amino acids. Trimming left V 2 bases short and J 2 bases short, with 10 bases between. The CDR3 spells CASSYQAGAGNTIYF. The CDR3 DNA reads TGTGCCAGCAGTTACCAGGCAGGGGCTGGAAACACCATATATTTT.

This CDR3 reads CASSLTREAGELFF. The CDR3 DNA is TGTGCCAGCAGCTTAACCAGGGAGGCCGGGGAGCTGTTTTTT. The gene calls are TRBV7-2 and TRBJ2-2; D perhaps matches TRBD2 (6 bases). Germline CDR1 reads SGHTA; CDR2 reads FQGNSA. The CDR3 sequence is 14 residues long. Trimming pared 2 bases from V and 6 bases from J, leaving 10 bases between.

Only a few counts were recorded for this clonotype. The V gene is TRBV20-1, the J gene TRBJ2-3; maybe TRBD2 (5 bases). The germline V gene encodes CDR1 DFQATT and CDR2 SNEGSKA (reference sequence). Trimming shortened V by 3 bases and J by 0 bases, and 13 bases separated the two germline ends. This CDR3 contains 15 residues. DNA of the CDR3: TGCAGTGCTAGGCCGAGCGGAACTAGCACAGATACGCAGTATTTT. Its protein product is CSARPSGTSTDTQYF.

This clonotype was counted ten times or more. The rearrangement links TRBV29-1 to TRBJ1-2, with D tentatively TRBD1 (5 bases). The V gene's germline CDR1 is SQVTM and CDR2 ANQGSEA. The length of the CDR3 is 14 residues. Trimming removed 7 bases at V and 0 bases at J, with 15 bases between. The CDR3 DNA is TGCAGCGCCGAGGGGCACAGTGCTAACTATGGCTACACCTTC. Translating gives CSAEGHSANYGYTF. Together with reference TRBV29-1 and TRBJ1-2, the CDR3 gives the full variable domain: SAVISQKPSRDICQRGTSLTIQCQVDSQVTMMFWYRQQPGQSLTLIATANQGSEATYESGFVIDKFPISRPNLTFSTLTVSNMSPEDSSIYLCSAEGHSANYGYTFGSGTRLTVV.

This clonotype was counted at least ten times. The rearrangement joins TRBV29-1 to TRBJ2-1, with 7 positions matching TRBD2. The length of the CDR3 is 14 residues. Trimming cost V 6 bases and J 5 bases; bases outside gene matches: 10. Germline V gene sequence: CDR1 SQVTM, CDR2 ANQGSEA. The CDR3 loop reads CSVLGGGLDNEQFF. The CDR3 nucleotides read TGCAGCGTCCTGGGGGGAGGGCTGGACAATGAGCAGTTCTTC.

V gene TRBV29-1 combines with J gene TRBJ2-1, with 9 bases aligning to TRBD2. Germline CDR1 reads SQVTM; CDR2 reads ANQGSEA. There are 16 residues in the CDR3. V dropped 2 bases and J dropped 4; count of bases not matched to a gene: 9. CDR3 nucleotide sequence: TGCAGCGTTGAAAACCCCGGGACTAGCCCTTACAATGAGCAGTTCTTC. It translates to CSVENPGTSPYNEQFF.

This clonotype was observed many times. The chain combines TRBV6-1 with TRBJ1-5; TRBD1 aligns across 9 bases. This CDR3 has 17 residues. CDR1 and CDR2 (germline): MNHNS, SASEGT. V lost 8 bases, J lost 0 bases, and 11 bases stayed unmatched. The CDR3 region is CASGLGTGHYSNQPQHF. Written as DNA, the CDR3 is TGTGCCAGCGGTCTCGGGACAGGGCATTATAGCAATCAGCCCCAGCATTTT.

This clonotype was recorded many times. This chain links TRBV2 with TRBJ2-5, with D possibly matching TRBD2 (6 bases). Trimming stripped 7 bases from V and 2 bases from J, with 8 bases between. Per germline, CDR1 SNHLY and CDR2 FYNNEI. This CDR3 comprises 12 residues. The DNA for the CDR3 is TGTGCCAGCACGGGGGATCAAGAGACCCAGTACTTC. This sequence encodes CASTGDQETQYF. The whole variable domain, remainder taken from reference TRBV2 and TRBJ2-5, is EPEVTQTPSHQVTQMGQEVILRCVPISNHLYFYWYRQILGQKVEFLVSFYNNEISEKSEIFDDQFSVERPDGSNFTLKIRSTKLEDSAMYFCASTGDQETQYFGPGTRLLVL.